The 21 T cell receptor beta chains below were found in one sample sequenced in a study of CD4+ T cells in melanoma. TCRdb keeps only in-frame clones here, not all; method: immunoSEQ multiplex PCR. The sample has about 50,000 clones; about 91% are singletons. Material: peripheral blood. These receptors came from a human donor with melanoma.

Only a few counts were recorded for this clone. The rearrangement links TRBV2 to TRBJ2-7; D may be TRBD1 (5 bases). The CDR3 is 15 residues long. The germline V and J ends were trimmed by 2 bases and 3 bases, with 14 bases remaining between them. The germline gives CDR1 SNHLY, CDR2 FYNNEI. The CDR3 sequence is CASSETGATGYEQYF. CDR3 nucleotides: TGTGCCAGCAGTGAAACTGGGGCCACGGGCTACGAGCAGTACTTC.

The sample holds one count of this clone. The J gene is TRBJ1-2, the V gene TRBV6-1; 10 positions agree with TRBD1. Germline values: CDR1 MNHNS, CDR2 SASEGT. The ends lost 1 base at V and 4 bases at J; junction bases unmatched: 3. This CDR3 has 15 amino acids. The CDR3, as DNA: TGTGCCAGCAGTGAAGGGGGACAGGGGTTCTATGGCTACACCTTC. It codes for CASSEGGQGFYGYTF.

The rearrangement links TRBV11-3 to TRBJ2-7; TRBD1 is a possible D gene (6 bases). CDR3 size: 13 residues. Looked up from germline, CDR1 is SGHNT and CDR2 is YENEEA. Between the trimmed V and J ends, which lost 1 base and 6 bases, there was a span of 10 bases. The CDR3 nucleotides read TGTGCCAGCAGCTTAGGGACAGCAGCCGAGCAGTACTTC. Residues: CASSLGTAAEQYF.

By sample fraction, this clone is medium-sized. The CDR3 sequence is CASTPTVPGEQYF. CDR3 coding DNA: TGCGCCAGCACTCCCACTGTGCCTGGTGAGCAGTACTTC. The chain is built from TRBV5-1 and TRBJ2-7; D gene unclear. The CDR3 extends over 13 amino acids. Between the trimmed V and J ends, which lost 6 bases and 7 bases, there was a span of 17 bases. Germline CDR1 reads SGHRS; CDR2 reads YFSETQ. The full variable domain, completed using reference TRBV5-1 and TRBJ2-7, is KAGVTQTPRYLIKTRGQQVTLSCSPISGHRSVSWYQQTPGQGLQFLFEYFSETQRNKGNFPGRFSGRQFSNSRSEMNVSTLELGDSALYLCASTPTVPGEQYFGPGTRLTVT.

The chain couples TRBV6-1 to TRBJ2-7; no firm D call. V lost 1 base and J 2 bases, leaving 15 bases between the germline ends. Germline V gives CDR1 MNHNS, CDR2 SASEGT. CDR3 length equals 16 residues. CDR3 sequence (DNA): TGTGCCAGCAGTGAAGGGGCAGGACCAGGTGCCTACGAGCAGTACTTC. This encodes CASSEGAGPGAYEQYF.

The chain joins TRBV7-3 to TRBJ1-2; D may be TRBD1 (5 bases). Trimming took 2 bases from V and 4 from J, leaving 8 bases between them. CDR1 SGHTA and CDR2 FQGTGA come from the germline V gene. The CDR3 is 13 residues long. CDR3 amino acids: CASSLAGTYGYTF. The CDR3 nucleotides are TGTGCCAGCAGCTTAGCGGGGACCTATGGCTACACCTTC.

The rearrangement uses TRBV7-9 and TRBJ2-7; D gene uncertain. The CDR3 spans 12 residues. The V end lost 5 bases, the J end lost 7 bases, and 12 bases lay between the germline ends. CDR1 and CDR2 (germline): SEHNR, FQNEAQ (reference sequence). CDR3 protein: CASSPPLLEQYF. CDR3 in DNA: TGTGCCAGCAGCCCCCCTCTATTAGAGCAGTACTTC.

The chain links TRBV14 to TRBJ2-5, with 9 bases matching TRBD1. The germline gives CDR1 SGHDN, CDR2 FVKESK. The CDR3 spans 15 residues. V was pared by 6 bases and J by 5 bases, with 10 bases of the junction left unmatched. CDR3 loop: CASSPNRGQRETQYF. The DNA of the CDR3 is TGTGCCAGCAGTCCCAACAGGGGGCAAAGGGAGACCCAGTACTTC. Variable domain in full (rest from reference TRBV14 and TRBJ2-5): EAGVTQFPSHSVIEKGQTVTLRCDPISGHDNLYWYRRVMGKEIKFLLHFVKESKQDESGMPNNRFLAERTGGTYSTLKVQPAELEDSGVYFCASSPNRGQRETQYFGPGTRLLVL.

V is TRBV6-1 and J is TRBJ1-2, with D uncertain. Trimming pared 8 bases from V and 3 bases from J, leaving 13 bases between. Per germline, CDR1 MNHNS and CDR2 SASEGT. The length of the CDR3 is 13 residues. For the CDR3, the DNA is TGTGCCAGCGTGAGGGCCGACGACTATGGCTACACCTTC. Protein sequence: CASVRADDYGYTF.

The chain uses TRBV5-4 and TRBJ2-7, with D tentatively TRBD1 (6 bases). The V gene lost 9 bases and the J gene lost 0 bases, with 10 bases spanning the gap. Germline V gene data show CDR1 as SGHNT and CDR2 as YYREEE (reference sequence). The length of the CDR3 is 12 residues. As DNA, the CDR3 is TGTGCCACCTGGGACAACTCCTACGAGCAGTACTTC. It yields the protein CATWDNSYEQYF.

CDR3 sequence reads: CASSRDRGNYGYTF. CDR3 nucleotides: TGTGCCAGTAGTAGGGACAGGGGCAACTATGGCTACACCTTC. This chain connects TRBV19 to TRBJ1-2; the match to TRBD1 covers 10 bases. The CDR3 has 14 residues. The germline V gene encodes CDR1 LNHDA and CDR2 SQIVND (reference sequence). Trimming took 4 bases from V and 2 from J; bases not matched to a gene: 1.

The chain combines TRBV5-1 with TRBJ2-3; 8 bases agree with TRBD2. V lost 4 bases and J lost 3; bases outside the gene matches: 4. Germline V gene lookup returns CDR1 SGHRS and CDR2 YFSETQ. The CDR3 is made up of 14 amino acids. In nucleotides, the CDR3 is TGCGCCAGCAGCAACGGGGGGGCGACAGATACGCAGTATTTT. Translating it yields CASSNGGATDTQYF. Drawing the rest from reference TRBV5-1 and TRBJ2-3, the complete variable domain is KAGVTQTPRYLIKTRGQQVTLSCSPISGHRSVSWYQQTPGQGLQFLFEYFSETQRNKGNFPGRFSGRQFSNSRSEMNVSTLELGDSALYLCASSNGGATDTQYFGPGTRLTVL.

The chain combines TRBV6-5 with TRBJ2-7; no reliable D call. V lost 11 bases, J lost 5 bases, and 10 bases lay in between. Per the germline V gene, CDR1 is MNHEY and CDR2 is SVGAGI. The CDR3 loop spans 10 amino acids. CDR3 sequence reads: CAGPGDEQYF. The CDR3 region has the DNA TGTGCCGGGCCAGGCGACGAGCAGTACTTC.

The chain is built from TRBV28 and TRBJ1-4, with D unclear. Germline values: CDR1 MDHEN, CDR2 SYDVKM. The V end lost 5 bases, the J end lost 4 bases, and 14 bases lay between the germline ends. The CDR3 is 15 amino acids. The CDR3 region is CASSPQVTVNEKLFF. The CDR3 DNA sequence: TGTGCCAGCAGTCCGCAAGTTACGGTTAATGAAAAACTGTTTTTT.

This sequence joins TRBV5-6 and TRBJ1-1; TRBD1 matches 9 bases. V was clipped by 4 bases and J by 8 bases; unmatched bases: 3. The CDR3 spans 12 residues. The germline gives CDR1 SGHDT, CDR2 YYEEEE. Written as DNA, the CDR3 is TGTGCCAGCAGCACGGGGACAGGGGAAGCTTTCTTT. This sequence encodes CASSTGTGEAFF.

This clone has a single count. The CDR3 nucleotides are TGTGCCAGTACTCTGTCCTCTAGCGGGGAAGAGACCCAGTACTTC. Protein: CASTLSSSGEETQYF. The chain uses TRBV19 and TRBJ2-5; 9 bases map to TRBD2. The CDR3 loop spans 15 amino acids. Germline V gives CDR1 LNHDA, CDR2 SQIVND (reference sequence). V trimming: 7 bases; J trimming: 3 bases; junction bases outside the gene matches: 9.

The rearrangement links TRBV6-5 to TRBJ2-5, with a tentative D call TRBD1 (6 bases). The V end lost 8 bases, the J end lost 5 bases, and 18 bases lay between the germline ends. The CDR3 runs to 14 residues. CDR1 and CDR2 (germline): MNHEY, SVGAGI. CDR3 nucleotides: TGTGCCAGCCTACGGACAGCCTTCTCCGAGACCCAGTACTTC. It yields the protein CASLRTAFSETQYF.

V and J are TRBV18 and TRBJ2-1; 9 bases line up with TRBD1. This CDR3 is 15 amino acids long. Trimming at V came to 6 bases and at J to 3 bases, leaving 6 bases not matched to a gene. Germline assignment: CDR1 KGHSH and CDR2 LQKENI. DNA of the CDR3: TGTGCCAGCTCCCCCGGGACAGGGTACTACAATGAGCAGTTCTTC. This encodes CASSPGTGYYNEQFF.

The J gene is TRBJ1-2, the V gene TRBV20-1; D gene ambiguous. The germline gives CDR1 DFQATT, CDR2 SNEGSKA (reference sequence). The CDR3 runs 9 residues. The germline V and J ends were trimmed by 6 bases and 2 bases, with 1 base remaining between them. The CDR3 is CSANYGYTF. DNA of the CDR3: TGCAGTGCCAACTATGGCTACACCTTC.

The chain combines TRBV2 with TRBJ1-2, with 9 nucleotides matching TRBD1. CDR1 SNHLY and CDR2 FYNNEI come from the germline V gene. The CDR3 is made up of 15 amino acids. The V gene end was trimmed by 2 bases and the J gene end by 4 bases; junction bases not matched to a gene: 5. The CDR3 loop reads CASSELAGQGYGYTF. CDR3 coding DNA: TGTGCCAGCAGTGAACTAGCGGGACAGGGCTATGGCTACACCTTC.

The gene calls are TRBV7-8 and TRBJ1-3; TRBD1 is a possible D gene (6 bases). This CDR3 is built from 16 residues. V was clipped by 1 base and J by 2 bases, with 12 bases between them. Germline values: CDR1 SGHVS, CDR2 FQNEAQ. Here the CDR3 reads CASSLGARGAGNTIYF. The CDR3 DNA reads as TGTGCCAGCAGCTTAGGGGCCAGGGGAGCTGGAAACACCATATATTTT.